The 12 T cell receptor beta chains reported below all come from one sample, sequenced in a study of T cells in Graves' hyperthyroidism and ophthalmopathy. Amplified regions were TCR beta CDR3 sequences from RNA transcripts. Initially, a first-round RT-PCR of the TCR CDR3 employed the HTBI primer set. TCRdb redid the calling of the multiplex PCR reads with MiXCR, one entry per CDR3 protein. The sample lists some 740,000 distinct CDR3 sequences; around 15% were seen once. Specimen: blood. The receptors originated from a woman aged 18-35 years with Graves' hyperthyroidism.

The table lists this clonotype with many counts. The V and J genes are TRBV7-3 and TRBJ2-7, with 9 bases matching TRBD1. V lost 5 bases to trimming and J lost 6 bases; unmatched junction nucleotides: 8. The germline V gene encodes CDR1 SGHTA and CDR2 FQGTGA. CDR3 length equals 14 residues. CDR3: CASSLTGGLGEQYF. CDR3 coding DNA: TGTGCCAGCAGCCTGACAGGGGGGCTCGGCGAGCAGTACTTC. Full variable domain (rest looked up from reference TRBV7-3 and TRBJ2-7): GAGVSQTPSNKVTEKGKYVELRCDPISGHTALYWYRQSLGQGPEFLIYFQGTGAADDSGLPNDRFFAVRPEGSVSTLKIQRTERGDSAVYLCASSLTGGLGEQYFGPGTRLTVT.

This chain connects TRBV7-3 to TRBJ2-1, with D uncertain. The germline gives CDR1 SGHTA, CDR2 FQGTGA. V was pared by 0 bases and J by 7 bases, with 13 bases between. The CDR3 is made up of 15 amino acids. The CDR3 spells CASSLTANTGNEQFF. The CDR3 DNA reads as TGTGCCAGCAGCTTAACAGCTAATACGGGTAATGAGCAGTTCTTC.

The chain joins TRBV30 to TRBJ2-1; 12 nucleotides agree with TRBD2. Germline loops: CDR1 GTSNPN, CDR2 SVGIG (reference sequence). V lost 3 bases, J lost 3 bases, and 6 bases stayed unmatched. The CDR3 loop spans 16 amino acids. The CDR3 nucleotides are TGTGCCTGGAGCGTACCGACTAGCGGGAGCTACAATGAGCAGTTCTTC. Protein: CAWSVPTSGSYNEQFF.

V usage is TRBV29-1 and J usage is TRBJ1-5; no definite D call. CDR1 and CDR2 (germline): SQVTM, ANQGSEA. V was cut by 4 bases and J by 2 bases, with 9 bases left in between. The CDR3 extends over 13 amino acids. CDR3: CSVVVSGNQPQHF. DNA for the CDR3: TGCAGCGTTGTAGTGTCGGGCAATCAGCCCCAGCATTTT. The complete variable domain, with remaining parts taken from reference TRBV29-1 and TRBJ1-5, reads SAVISQKPSRDICQRGTSLTIQCQVDSQVTMMFWYRQQPGQSLTLIATANQGSEATYESGFVIDKFPISRPNLTFSTLTVSNMSPEDSSIYLCSVVVSGNQPQHFGDGTRLSIL.

Comment on this clonotype: At one end, the junction sequence differs from germline, possibly due to a read error. The V call is TRBV11-2, the J call TRBJ2-2; 14 nucleotides line up with TRBD2. This CDR3 has 20 residues. Germline CDR1 reads SGHAT; CDR2 reads FQNNGV. The DNA for the CDR3 is TGTGCCAGCAGCTCCGGACTAGCGGGGGGATCCTCGTCGAACACCGGGGAGCTGTCTTTT. Protein: CASSSGLAGGSSSNTGELSF. Combining the CDR3 with reference TRBV11-2 and TRBJ2-2 gives the whole variable domain EAGVAQSPRYKIIEKRQSVAFWCNPISGHATLYWYQQILGQGPKLLIQFQNNGVVDDSQLPKDRFSAERLKGVDSTLKIQPAKLEDSAVYLCASSSGLAGGSSSNTGELSFGEGSRLTVL.

Notes on this clonotype: A much larger clone is a single base away; this may be a read error. The chain combines TRBV7-3 with TRBJ2-1, with D possibly matching TRBD2 (5 bases). The germline gives CDR1 SGHTA, CDR2 FQGTGA. The CDR3 contains 13 residues. The V gene lost 5 bases and the J gene lost 11 bases, with 16 bases spanning the gap. CDR3 sequence reads: CASSPTSGNQQFF. The CDR3 bases are TGTGCCAGCAGCCCCACCTCGGGGAACCAGCAGTTCTTC.

Many counts were recorded for this clonotype. The chain employs TRBV28 and TRBJ2-1; 7 positions agree with TRBD2. The V gene end was trimmed by 6 bases and the J gene end by 3 bases; junction bases not matched to a gene: 8. The CDR3 consists of 15 residues. Per germline, CDR1 MDHEN and CDR2 SYDVKM. DNA for the CDR3: TGTGCCAGCAGATCCAAGACTAGCCTCTACAATGAGCAGTTCTTC. Encoded protein: CASRSKTSLYNEQFF.

This clonotype was observed a handful of times. At one end the junction does not follow the germline gene, possibly because of a read error. In DNA form, the CDR3 reads TGTGCCAGCAGCCCCCAGGGACAGGGAAACAGAGAGACCCAGCACTTC. Protein: CASSPQGQGNRETQHF. This chain links TRBV11-3 with TRBJ2-5, with 9 nucleotides matching TRBD1. The germline CDR1 and CDR2 sequences are SGHNT and YENEEA. The CDR3 contains 16 residues. Combining the CDR3 with reference TRBV11-3 and TRBJ2-5 gives the whole variable domain EAGVVQSPRYKIIEKKQPVAFWCNPISGHNTLYWYLQNLGQGPELLIRYENEEAVDDSQLPKDRFSAERLKGVDSTLKIQPAELGDSAVYLCASSPQGQGNRETQHFGPGTRLLVL.

This chain uses TRBV20-1 with TRBJ2-7; D tentatively reads TRBD1 or TRBD2 (5 bases each). Trimming stripped 3 bases from V and 2 bases from J, with 8 bases between. Germline assignment: CDR1 DFQATT and CDR2 SNEGSKA (reference sequence). This CDR3 contains 12 residues. The CDR3, as DNA: TGCAGTGCTAGGATGGGGGCCTACGAGCAGTACTTC. Its translation is CSARMGAYEQYF.

The V call is TRBV30, the J call TRBJ1-1; TRBD1 aligns across 7 bases. This CDR3 is built from 15 residues. V was pared by 3 bases and J by 9 bases, with 16 bases of the junction left unmatched. CDR1 GTSNPN and CDR2 SVGIG come from the germline V gene (reference sequence). CDR3 in amino acids: CAWSKPAPAGQKAFF. As DNA, the CDR3 is TGTGCCTGGAGCAAGCCTGCTCCGGCGGGACAGAAAGCTTTCTTT.

The rearrangement joins TRBV18 to TRBJ1-2; a possible D gene is TRBD1 (5 bases). The CDR3 extends over 16 amino acids. Germline V gives CDR1 KGHSH, CDR2 LQKENI. V dropped 1 base and J dropped 0 bases, with 12 bases sitting between them. As DNA, the CDR3 is TGTGCCAGCTCACCACGTTTACAGGACCCTAACTATGGCTACACCTTC. It yields the protein CASSPRLQDPNYGYTF.

This clonotype was detected many times. The chain uses TRBV20-1 and TRBJ1-1, with D possibly being TRBD1 (5 bases). In germline, CDR1 is DFQATT, CDR2 SNEGSKA (reference sequence). The CDR3 has 14 amino acids. Trimming shortened V by 4 bases and J by 1 base, and 13 bases separated the two germline ends. For the CDR3, the DNA is TGCAGTGCTATGTGGGGACCGACGAACACTGAAGCTTTCTTT. Its protein is CSAMWGPTNTEAFF.